This TCR beta chain was found in a study of cytomegalovirus exposure and HLA in healthy donors. The J segment lost 5 bases and the V segment lost 4 bases, leaving 8 bases of the junction unmatched. CDR3 length: 15 amino acids. Germline-derived CDR1 and CDR2 are MGHRA and YSYEKL. In the PCR, 60 Vbeta and 13 Jbeta primers were used. Only in-frame clones appear in the TCRdb table, and some are missing; sequencing was by immunoSEQ multiplex PCR. The repertoire shows around 76,000 clones; the top ten hold 1.4% to 1.5%. A word on this clone: No antigen is known for it.

Findings and limits, study-wide: Productive rates of about 90% or about 30% were seen for most TCR beta V segments in an earlier analysis.

Sequenced input: PBMCs. This clonotype was obtained from a woman aged 55-69 years in good health and CMV-seronegative. The rearrangement links TRBV4-1 to TRBJ1-5, with TRBD1 identical over 7 bases. CDR3 nucleotides: TGCGCCAGCAGCCCAGAGACAGGGTCACATCAGCCCCAGCATTTT. It codes for CASSPETGSHQPQHF.